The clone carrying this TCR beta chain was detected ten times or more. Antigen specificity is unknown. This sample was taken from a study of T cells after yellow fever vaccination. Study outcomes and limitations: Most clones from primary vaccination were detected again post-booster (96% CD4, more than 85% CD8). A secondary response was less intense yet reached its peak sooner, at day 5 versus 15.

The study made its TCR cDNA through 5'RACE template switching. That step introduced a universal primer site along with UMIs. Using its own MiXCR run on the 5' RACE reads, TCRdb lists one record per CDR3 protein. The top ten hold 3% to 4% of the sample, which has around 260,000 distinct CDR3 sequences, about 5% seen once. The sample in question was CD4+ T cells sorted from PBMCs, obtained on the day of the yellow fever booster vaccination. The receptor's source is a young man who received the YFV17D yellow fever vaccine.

In DNA form, the CDR3 reads TGTGCCAGCAGCTCGGGGGACCAACCGAATCAGCCCCAGCATTTT. It codes for CASSSGDQPNQPQHF. This chain uses TRBV5-8 with TRBJ1-5, with D maybe TRBD1 (5 bases). Germline CDR1 reads SGHTS; CDR2 reads YDEGEE. V was trimmed by 3 bases and J by 4 bases, leaving 14 bases between them. The CDR3 is 15 residues long.